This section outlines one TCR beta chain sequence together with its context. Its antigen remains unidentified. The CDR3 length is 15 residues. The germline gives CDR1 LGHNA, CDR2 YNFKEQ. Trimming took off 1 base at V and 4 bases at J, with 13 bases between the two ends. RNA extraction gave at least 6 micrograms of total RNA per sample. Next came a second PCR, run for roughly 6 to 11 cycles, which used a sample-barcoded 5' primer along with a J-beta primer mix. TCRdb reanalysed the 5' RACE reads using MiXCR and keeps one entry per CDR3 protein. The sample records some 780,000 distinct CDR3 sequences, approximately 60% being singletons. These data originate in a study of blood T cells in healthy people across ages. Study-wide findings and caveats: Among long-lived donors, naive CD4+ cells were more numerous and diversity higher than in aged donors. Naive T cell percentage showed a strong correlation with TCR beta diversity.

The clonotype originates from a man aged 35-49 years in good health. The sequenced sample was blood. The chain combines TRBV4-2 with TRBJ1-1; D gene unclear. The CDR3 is CASSQVEVFGTEAFF. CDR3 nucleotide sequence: TGTGCCAGCAGCCAAGTTGAGGTGTTTGGCACTGAAGCTTTCTTT.